The source of this T cell receptor (beta chain) is a study of OX40 agonist ivuxolimab in advanced cancers. On the study more broadly: Mean age roughly 65 years, range about 20 to 79; around 80% male. Antecedent anti-PD-1, anti-PD-L1 or anti-CTLA-4 therapy was permissible, with roughly 40% having received some.

Overall study results and limits: More expanded clones were found, on average, in CD8+ than in CD4+ T cells. CD4+ and CD8+ T cells in blood underwent clonal expansion by week 6 at 0.1 to 3.0 mg/kg.

Some clones are missing from TCRdb's copy, which holds only in-frame ones; the method was immunoSEQ multiplex PCR. The sample lists 50,000 to 65,000 clones; roughly 87% were seen once. A single count supports this clone. What it binds is not known. The sequences come from CD4+ or CD8+ T cells sorted from blood, collected in a trial of the OX40 agonist ivuxolimab. This receptor was taken from an adult with an advanced solid tumor such as melanoma, head and neck, liver or kidney cancer.

The CDR3 region is CASRAGQGEKLFF. The DNA of the CDR3 is TGTGCCAGCAGAGCTGGACAGGGTGAAAAACTGTTTTTT. The V call is TRBV5-4, the J call TRBJ1-4, with TRBD1 identical over 8 bases. The V segment lost 5 bases and the J segment 7 bases; nucleotides outside the gene matches: 4. CDR3 length: 13 residues. CDR1 and CDR2 from the germline V gene are SGHNT and YYREEE (reference sequence).